This is a list of T cell receptor beta chains from one sample in a study of spatial heterogeneity in lung cancer. Via MiXCR, TCRdb re-called the 5' RACE reads, giving one row per CDR3 protein. The sample gives 20,000 to 25,000 distinct CDR3 sequences, just under 9% of which show up once; 7.7% is in the top ten. The material was lung tumor tissue, obtained at surgery. These receptors were collected from a male donor with early-stage non-small cell lung cancer. CDR3s include the opening cysteine and the closing phenylalanine or tryptophan. A D gene is named only where the DNA matches it firmly. Expanded clones get a size class; other rows say once, few or many, or leave the size out.

clone size	J gene	V gene	D gene	CDR3 DNA	CDR3 protein
NA	TRBJ1-2	TRBV10-3	TRBD1	TGTGCCATCGCCCGACAGGGGTCCGTTGGCTACACCTTC	CAIARQGSVGYTF
NA	TRBJ2-1	TRBV6-1	NA	TGTGCCAGCAGCATACTGGCGTACAATGAGCAGTTCTTC	CASSILAYNEQFF
NA	TRBJ2-4	TRBV7-9	NA	TGTGCCAGCAGCTTAGAGAACATTCAGTACTTC	CASSLENIQYF
few	TRBJ1-1	TRBV4-2	NA	TGTGCCAGCAGCCAAGAGAACAGGGCTCGGAACACTGAAGCTTTCTTT	CASSQENRARNTEAFF
few	TRBJ2-1	TRBV6-1	NA	TGTGCCAGCAGTGAGGGGGTCTACAATGAGCAGTTCTTC	CASSEGVYNEQFF
many	TRBJ2-5	TRBV28	NA	TGTGCCAGCATAAGTGGTGGCCAAGAGACCCAGTACTTC	CASISGGQETQYF
few	TRBJ2-3	TRBV2	TRBD1	TGTGCCAGCAGACAGGGGGTAGATACGCAGTATTTT	CASRQGVDTQYF
few	TRBJ2-1	TRBV7-6	NA	TGTGCCAGCAGCCCCCCCAGTAAAGGGATAAATGAGCAGTTCTTC	CASSPPSKGINEQFF
medium-sized	TRBJ1-6	TRBV15	NA	TGTGCCACCAGCAGAGATCGTGGGAGCCATTCACCCCTCCACTTT	CATSRDRGSHSPLHF
many	TRBJ2-5	TRBV5-1	TRBD2	TGCGCCAGCCTCTCGGGAGCGGGGGGCCAAGAGACCCAGTACTTC	CASLSGAGGQETQYF